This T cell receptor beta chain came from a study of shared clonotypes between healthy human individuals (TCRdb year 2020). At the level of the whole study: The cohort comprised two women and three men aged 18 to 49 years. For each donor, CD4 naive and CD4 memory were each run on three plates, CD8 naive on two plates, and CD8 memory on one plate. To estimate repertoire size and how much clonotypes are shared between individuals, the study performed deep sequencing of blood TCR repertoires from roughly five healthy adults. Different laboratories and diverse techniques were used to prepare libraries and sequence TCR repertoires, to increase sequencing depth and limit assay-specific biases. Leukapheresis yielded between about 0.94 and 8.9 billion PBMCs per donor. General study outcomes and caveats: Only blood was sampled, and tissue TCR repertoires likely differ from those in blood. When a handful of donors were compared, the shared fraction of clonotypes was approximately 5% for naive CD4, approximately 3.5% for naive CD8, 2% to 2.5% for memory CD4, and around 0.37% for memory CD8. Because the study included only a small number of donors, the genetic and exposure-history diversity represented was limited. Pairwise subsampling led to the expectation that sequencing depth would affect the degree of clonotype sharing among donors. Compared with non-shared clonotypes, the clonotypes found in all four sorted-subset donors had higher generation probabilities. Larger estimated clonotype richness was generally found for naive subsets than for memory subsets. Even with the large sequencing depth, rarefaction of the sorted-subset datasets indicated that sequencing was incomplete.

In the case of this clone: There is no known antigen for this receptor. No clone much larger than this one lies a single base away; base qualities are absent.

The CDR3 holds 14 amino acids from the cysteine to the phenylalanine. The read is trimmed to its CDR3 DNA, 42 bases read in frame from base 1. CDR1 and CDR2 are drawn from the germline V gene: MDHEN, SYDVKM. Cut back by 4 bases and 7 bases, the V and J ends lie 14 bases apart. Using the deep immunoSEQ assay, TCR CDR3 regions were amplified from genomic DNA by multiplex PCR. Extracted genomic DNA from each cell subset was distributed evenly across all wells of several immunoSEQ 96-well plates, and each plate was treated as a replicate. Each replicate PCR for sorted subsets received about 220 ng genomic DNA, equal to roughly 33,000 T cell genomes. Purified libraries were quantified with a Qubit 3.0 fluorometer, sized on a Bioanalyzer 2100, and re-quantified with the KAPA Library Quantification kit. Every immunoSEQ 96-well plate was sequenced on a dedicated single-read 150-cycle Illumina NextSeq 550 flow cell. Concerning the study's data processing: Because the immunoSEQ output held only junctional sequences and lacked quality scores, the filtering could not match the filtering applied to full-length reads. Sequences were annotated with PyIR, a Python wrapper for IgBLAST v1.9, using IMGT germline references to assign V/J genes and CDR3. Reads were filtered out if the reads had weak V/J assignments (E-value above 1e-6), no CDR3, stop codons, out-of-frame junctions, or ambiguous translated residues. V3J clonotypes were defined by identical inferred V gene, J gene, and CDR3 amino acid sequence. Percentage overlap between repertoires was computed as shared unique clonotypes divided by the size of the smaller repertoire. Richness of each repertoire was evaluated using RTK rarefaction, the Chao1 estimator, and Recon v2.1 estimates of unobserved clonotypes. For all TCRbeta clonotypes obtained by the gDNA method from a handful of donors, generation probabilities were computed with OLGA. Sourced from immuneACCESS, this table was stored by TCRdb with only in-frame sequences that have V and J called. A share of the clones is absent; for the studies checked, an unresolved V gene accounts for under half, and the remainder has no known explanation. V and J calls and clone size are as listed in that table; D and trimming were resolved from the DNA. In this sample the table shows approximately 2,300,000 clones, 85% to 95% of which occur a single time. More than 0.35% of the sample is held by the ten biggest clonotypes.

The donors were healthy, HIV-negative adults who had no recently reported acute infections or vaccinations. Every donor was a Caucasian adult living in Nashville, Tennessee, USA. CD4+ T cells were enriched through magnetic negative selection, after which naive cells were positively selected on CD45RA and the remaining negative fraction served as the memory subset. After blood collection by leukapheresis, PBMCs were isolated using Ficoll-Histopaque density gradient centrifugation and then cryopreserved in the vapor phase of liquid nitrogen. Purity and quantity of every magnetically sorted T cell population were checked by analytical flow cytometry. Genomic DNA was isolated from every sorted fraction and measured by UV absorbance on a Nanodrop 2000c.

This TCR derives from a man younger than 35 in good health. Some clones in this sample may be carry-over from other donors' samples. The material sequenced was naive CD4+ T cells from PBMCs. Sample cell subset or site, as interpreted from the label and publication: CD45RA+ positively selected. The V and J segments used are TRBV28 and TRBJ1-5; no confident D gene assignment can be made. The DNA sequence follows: TGTGCCAGCAGTTATGCCTCTGGGTTACAGCCCCAGCATTTT. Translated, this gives CASSYASGLQPQHF.